Listed here is a single T cell receptor beta chain. The data derive from a study of blood T cell repertoires in COVID-19. About the research overall: The United States, Italy and Spain were the sources of the acute and convalescent COVID-19 samples.

The authors' processing: How many nucleated cells were present was estimated from reference gene primer amplification. Data came from immunoSEQ multiplex PCR; TCRdb stores just in-frame clones and leaves some out. The DNA gave D and trimming, while V, J and clone size come from that table. Here the sample spans about 55,000 clones, around nine tenths being singletons. J gave up 7 bases and V 5 bases, and 3 bases lay outside the gene matches. This CDR3 is 13 amino acids long. Germline loops: CDR1 MNHNY, CDR2 SVGAGI (reference sequence). Sequencing input: peripheral blood. The TCR originated in a man aged 60-69 years with active COVID-19. This chain connects TRBV6-6 to TRBJ1-4; 8 bases align to TRBD1. The CDR3 nucleotides read TGTGCCAGCAGTCCAGGGGGCGTTGAAAAACTGTTTTTT. Protein product: CASSPGGVEKLFF.